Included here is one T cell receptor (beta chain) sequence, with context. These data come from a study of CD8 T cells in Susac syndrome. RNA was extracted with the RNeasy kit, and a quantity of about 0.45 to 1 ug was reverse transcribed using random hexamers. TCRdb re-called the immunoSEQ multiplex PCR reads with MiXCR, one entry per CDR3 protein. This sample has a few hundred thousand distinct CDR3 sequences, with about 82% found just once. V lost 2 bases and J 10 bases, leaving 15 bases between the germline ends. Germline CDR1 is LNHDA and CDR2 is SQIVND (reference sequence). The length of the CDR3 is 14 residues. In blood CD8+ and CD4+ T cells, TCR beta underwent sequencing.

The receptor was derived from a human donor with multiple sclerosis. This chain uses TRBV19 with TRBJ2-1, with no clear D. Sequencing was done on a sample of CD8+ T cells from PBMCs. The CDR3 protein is CASSISSWPGEQFF. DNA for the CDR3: TGTGCCAGTAGTATAAGCTCCTGGCCGGGCGAGCAGTTCTTC. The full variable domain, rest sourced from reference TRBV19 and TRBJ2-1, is DGGITQSPKYLFRKEGQNVTLSCEQNLNHDAMYWYRQDPGQGLRLIYYSQIVNDFQKGDIAEGYSVSREKKESFPLTVTSAQKNPTAFYLCASSISSWPGEQFFGPGTRLTVL.